This paragraph covers one T cell receptor (beta chain) sequence. Its target is not known. This record comes from a study of blood T cells in healthy people across ages. Study information: Template switching picked up about one barcoded beta molecule for each two T cells. Notes on the study in general: The long-lived group displayed more naive CD4+ cells, plus higher diversity, than the aged donors did.

The use of a sample-barcoded 5' primer and a J-beta primer mix characterized a second PCR of roughly 6 to 11 cycles. Through a template-switch adaptor with 12 random nucleotides, each cDNA molecule received a tag. TCRdb re-derived calls from the 5' RACE reads in MiXCR, one entry per CDR3 protein. Counted here are about 600,000 distinct CDR3 sequences, roughly 43% occurring once; the ten biggest clones make up under 30%. Trimming at V came to 0 bases and at J to 3 bases, leaving 11 bases not matched to a gene. CDR3 length: 18 amino acids. CDR1 and CDR2 (germline): DFQATT, SNEGSKA (reference sequence).

Material: blood. The J gene is TRBJ2-1, the V gene TRBV20-1; 10 nucleotides agree with TRBD2. The sequence came from an elderly man in good health. DNA for the CDR3: TGCAGTGCTAGAGAATACCAGCGGGAGGGCCTAGGCTACAATGAGCAGTTCTTC. This codes for CSAREYQREGLGYNEQFF.